Listed below are T cell receptor beta chains from one sample, sequenced in a study of blood T cell repertoires in COVID-19. Assay used: immunoSEQ multiplex PCR; TCRdb lists only in-frame clones, some missing. The sample shows around 100,000 clones, around 87% of them seen only once. Material for sequencing was peripheral blood. These receptors all stem from a woman aged 50 to 60 with COVID-19, enrolled during active disease. Both conserved end residues are part of each CDR3. Each record gives: V gene, J gene, clone size, D gene, CDR3 protein, CDR3 DNA. D genes are given only for firm matches. Where a row states a size, it is once, few, many or the class of an expanded clone; other rows omit it.

>TRBV5-4|TRBJ2-3|.|TRBD1
CASHRQGPDTQYF
TGTGCCAGCCATAGACAGGGCCCAGATACGCAGTATTTT
>TRBV18|TRBJ1-4|.|TRBD1
CASSERTGPNEKLFF
TGTGCCAGCTCGGAAAGGACAGGGCCTAATGAAAAACTGTTTTTT
>TRBV2|TRBJ1-1|.|.
CASSADSDTEAFF
TGTGCCAGCAGTGCCGACAGCGACACTGAAGCTTTCTTT
>TRBV27|TRBJ1-5|.|.
CASSLSIAGNEQPQHF
TGTGCCAGCAGTTTATCGATCGCAGGGAATGAGCAGCCCCAGCATTTT
>TRBV2|TRBJ2-2|.|.
CASRGAGNTGELFF
TGTGCCAGCAGAGGAGCGGGGAACACCGGGGAGCTGTTTTTT
>TRBV19|TRBJ2-3|.|TRBD1
CASSEGQGTNTQYF
TGTGCCAGTAGCGAAGGACAGGGGACGAATACGCAGTATTTT
>TRBV5-1|TRBJ2-3|once|TRBD2
CASSSLIGAGVTDTQYF
TGCGCCAGCAGCTCCCTAATTGGGGCGGGGGTAACAGATACGCAGTATTTT
>TRBV11-3|TRBJ1-4|once|.
CASSYYNEKLFF
TGTGCCAGCAGCTACTATAATGAAAAACTGTTTTTT
>TRBV30|TRBJ2-5|.|TRBD2
CAWTPGLAGVGTQYF
TGTGCCTGGACCCCGGGACTAGCGGGGGTGGGGACCCAGTACTTC
>TRBV4-1|TRBJ1-3|medium-sized|TRBD1
CASSYRGLGNTIYF
TGCGCCAGCAGCTACAGGGGGCTTGGAAACACCATATATTTT
>TRBV4-2|TRBJ2-1|.|TRBD1
CASSQARGTGRGLANEQFF
TGTGCCAGCAGCCAAGCTAGAGGGACAGGGCGGGGTCTAGCCAATGAGCAGTTCTTC
>TRBV5-1|TRBJ1-2|.|TRBD1
CASSLAGTGNSDGYTF
TGCGCCAGCAGCTTGGCCGGGACAGGGAATTCGGATGGCTACACCTTC
>TRBV3-1/TRBV3-2|TRBJ1-3|.|.
CASSQDCAHSGNTIYF
TGTGCCAGCAGCCAAGATTGCGCCCACTCTGGAAACACCATATATTTT
>TRBV5-1|TRBJ1-2|.|.
CASSVGQNYGYTF
TGCGCCAGCAGCGTCGGACAGAACTATGGCTACACCTTC
>TRBV15|TRBJ2-7|few|TRBD2
CATSRARLAGNNEQYF
TGTGCCACCAGCCGGGCGAGGCTAGCGGGGAACAACGAGCAGTACTTC
>TRBV3-1/TRBV3-2|TRBJ2-5|.|.
CASSARQELGAQETQYF
TGTGCCAGCAGCGCCCGCCAAGAGTTGGGGGCCCAAGAGACCCAGTACTTC
>TRBV3-1/TRBV3-2|TRBJ1-2|.|.
CASSQGKGYTF
TGTGCCAGCAGCCAAGGTAAAGGCTACACCTTC
>TRBV28|TRBJ2-3|once|.
CASSSLGLPRDTDTQYF
TGTGCCAGCAGTTCTTTAGGACTACCTCGGGACACAGATACGCAGTATTTT
>TRBV28|TRBJ2-4|.|.
CASSLFLKNIQYF
TGTGCCAGCAGTTTATTCCTCAAAAACATTCAGTACTTC
>TRBV20-1|TRBJ2-1|.|TRBD2
CSASNGEGLSEQFF
TGCAGTGCTAGTAACGGGGAGGGTTTGAGTGAGCAGTTCTTC
>TRBV7-3|TRBJ2-1|once|.
CASSFRSGLPYNEQFF
TGTGCCAGCAGCTTTCGTAGCGGCCTCCCCTACAATGAGCAGTTCTTC
>TRBV25-1|TRBJ1-3|.|TRBD1
CASSETGGTFSSGNTIYF
TGTGCCAGCAGTGAGACAGGGGGCACCTTCAGCTCTGGAAACACCATATATTTT
>TRBV7-3|TRBJ1-1|.|.
CASSLGGDTEAFF
TGTGCCAGCAGCTTAGGGGGGGACACTGAAGCTTTCTTT
>TRBV27|TRBJ2-2|.|TRBD1
CASRDRYTGELFF
TGTGCCAGCAGGGACAGGTACACCGGGGAGCTGTTTTTT
>TRBV15|TRBJ1-5|.|TRBD1
CATSLDRGTEQPQHF
TGTGCCACCAGCTTGGACAGGGGGACCGAACAGCCCCAGCATTTT
>TRBV12-5|TRBJ1-3|.|.
CASGLFLGNTIYF
TGTGCTAGTGGTTTGTTCCTAGGAAACACCATATATTTT
>TRBV11-1|TRBJ2-1|.|.
CASSPDSFSYNEQFF
TGTGCCAGCAGCCCGGACAGCTTCTCCTACAATGAGCAGTTCTTC
>TRBV6-2/TRBV6-3|TRBJ2-1|few|.
CASSSETGMYNEQFF
TGTGCCAGCAGTTCCGAAACAGGGATGTACAATGAGCAGTTCTTC
>TRBV6-2/TRBV6-3|TRBJ2-7|.|TRBD1
CASSWATGIYEQYF
TGTGCCAGCAGTTGGGCGACAGGGATCTACGAGCAGTACTTC
>TRBV4-3|TRBJ1-4|.|TRBD1
CASSQVGGGTNEKLFF
TGCGCCAGCAGCCAAGTAGGAGGGGGCACTAATGAAAAACTGTTTTTT
>TRBV4-2|TRBJ2-7|.|TRBD1
CASSQDETGYPPYEQYF
TGTGCCAGCAGCCAAGATGAGACAGGGTATCCCCCCTACGAGCAGTACTTC
>TRBV20-1|TRBJ2-7|.|.
CSALNYEQYF
TGCAGTGCTCTTAACTACGAGCAGTACTTC
>TRBV6-5|TRBJ1-4|.|.
CASRGGRREKLFF
TGTGCCAGCAGGGGGGGGCGAAGGGAAAAACTGTTTTTT
>TRBV7-3|TRBJ2-1|.|TRBD2
CASSFGTSGESSYNEQFF
TGTGCCAGCAGCTTTGGGACTAGCGGGGAGAGCTCCTACAATGAGCAGTTCTTC
>TRBV5-3|TRBJ1-2|.|TRBD1
CARSRRDRGVYGYTF
TGTGCCAGAAGCCGAAGGGACAGAGGGGTCTATGGCTACACCTTC
>TRBV7-9|TRBJ2-7|.|TRBD1
CASSLQGMYYEQYF
TGTGCCAGCAGTCTACAGGGGATGTACTACGAGCAGTACTTC
>TRBV7-2|TRBJ2-7|.|.
CASSSTGQGYSYEQYF
TGTGCCAGCAGCTCCACGGGACAAGGATACTCCTACGAGCAGTACTTC
>TRBV3-1/TRBV3-2|TRBJ2-1|.|TRBD2
CASSQTSGGCIRYNEQFF
TGTGCCAGCAGCCAGACTAGCGGGGGGTGTATTCGCTACAATGAGCAGTTCTTC
>TRBV3-1/TRBV3-2|TRBJ2-4|.|TRBD2
CASSQASGSQNIQYF
TGTGCCAGCAGCCAGGCTAGCGGGTCCCAAAACATTCAGTACTTC
>TRBV27|TRBJ2-1|.|TRBD1
CASSPWDRDSYNEQFF
TGTGCCAGCAGTCCATGGGACAGGGACTCCTACAATGAGCAGTTCTTC
>TRBV18|TRBJ2-6|.|TRBD1
CASSPPTGQAGANVLTF
TGTGCCAGCTCACCACCCACGGGACAGGCCGGGGCCAACGTCCTGACTTTC
>TRBV6-2/TRBV6-3|TRBJ2-1|.|TRBD2
CASSYYSGGADEQFF
TGTGCCAGCAGTTATTATAGCGGGGGGGCTGATGAGCAGTTCTTC
>TRBV12-5|TRBJ1-5|.|.
CASGFGLVQPQHF
TGTGCTAGTGGTTTCGGGTTGGTTCAGCCCCAGCATTTT
>TRBV11-2|TRBJ1-2|few|TRBD1
CASTLRTGGFGYTF
TGTGCCAGCACCCTCCGGACAGGGGGCTTTGGCTACACCTTC